The 20 T cell receptor beta chains below come from one sample, sequenced in a study of blood T cell repertoires in COVID-19. TCRdb keeps only in-frame clones here, not all; method: immunoSEQ multiplex PCR. The repertoire has some 45,000 clones, roughly 90% of them found once; the top ten carry 9.2%. The sample comprised peripheral blood. The receptors originated from a human donor in a cohort sampled during active COVID-19.

The rearrangement links TRBV6-1 to TRBJ2-1, with D perhaps matching TRBD1 (6 bases). Germline lookup yields CDR1 MNHNS and CDR2 SASEGT. V shed 4 bases and J shed 0 bases, with 13 bases lying between them. The CDR3 is 16 amino acids. The CDR3 DNA follows: TGTGCCAGCAGTGGAAGACAGGCGAGCTCCTACAATGAGCAGTTCTTC. Translated, it gives CASSGRQASSYNEQFF.

The chain is built from TRBV7-9 and TRBJ2-3; D call uncertain. The germline V gene encodes CDR1 SEHNR and CDR2 FQNEAQ (reference sequence). V was trimmed by 5 bases and J by 5 bases, leaving 23 bases between them. This CDR3 is 17 amino acids long. CDR3: CASSRGRFEDYEDTQYF. CDR3 DNA: TGTGCCAGCAGCCGAGGTAGGTTCGAGGATTACGAAGATACGCAGTATTTT.

The chain links TRBV19 to TRBJ1-2; D gene unclear. There are 14 residues in the CDR3. Looked up from germline, CDR1 is LNHDA and CDR2 is SQIVND (reference sequence). V was pared by 10 bases and J by 8 bases, with 23 bases between. The CDR3 is CATLVEGRASGYTF. DNA of the CDR3: TGTGCCACCCTGGTGGAGGGAAGAGCTTCCGGCTACACCTTC.

CDR3 sequence reads: CASSPSLGTGIQSTDTQYF. CDR3 DNA sequence: TGTGCCAGCAGTCCTTCCTTAGGGACAGGGATACAAAGCACAGATACGCAGTATTTT. The rearrangement uses TRBV6-6 and TRBJ2-3, with 9 bases matching TRBD1. This CDR3 region has 19 residues. The germline V gene has CDR1 MNHNY and CDR2 SVGAGI (reference sequence). V lost 5 bases, J lost 0 bases, and 15 bases stayed unmatched.

The chain uses TRBV7-9 and TRBJ2-2, with D unresolved. V dropped 5 bases and J dropped 4 bases, with 14 bases sitting between them. This CDR3 has 15 residues. CDR1 is SEHNR and CDR2 is FQNEAQ in the germline V gene (reference sequence). CDR3 coding DNA: TGTGCCAGCAGCCCTGGGCCCTACTTCACCGGGGAGCTGTTTTTT. Amino acid sequence: CASSPGPYFTGELFF.

The chain uses TRBV9 and TRBJ2-7; 10 bases align to TRBD2. CDR3 length: 18 residues. CDR1 is SGDLS, CDR2 YYNGEE, per germline. The J segment lost 0 bases and the V segment lost 0 bases, leaving 9 bases of the junction unmatched. CDR3 loop: CASSVGPSGGVSSYEQYF. CDR3 in DNA: TGTGCCAGCAGCGTAGGCCCTAGCGGGGGCGTGAGCTCCTACGAGCAGTACTTC.

The chain carries TRBV7-2 and TRBJ2-5, with TRBD2 identical over 9 bases. This CDR3 is built from 14 residues. From germline, CDR1 is SGHTA and CDR2 FQGNSA. V shed 5 bases and J 4 bases; nucleotides not matched to a gene: 5. The CDR3 sequence is CASSGSGGAETQYF. The CDR3 nucleotides read TGTGCCAGCAGCGGTAGCGGGGGAGCAGAGACCCAGTACTTC.

The rearrangement links TRBV24-1 to TRBJ1-1, with D possibly matching TRBD1 (6 bases). Germline CDR1 KGHDR, CDR2 SFDVKD. The CDR3 covers 14 residues. The V and J ends lost 7 bases and 2 bases respectively, with 13 bases between them. This chain's CDR3 is CATRPGGRNTEAFF. The CDR3 bases are TGTGCCACCAGGCCGGGGGGGCGCAACACTGAAGCTTTCTTT.

J is TRBJ1-6 and V is TRBV7-8; the match to TRBD1 covers 7 bases. Trimming at V came to 5 bases and at J to 14 bases, leaving 12 bases not matched to a gene. This CDR3 contains 14 residues. From germline, CDR1 is SGHVS and CDR2 FQNEAQ. CDR3: CASSPAQGGVTLHF. The CDR3 DNA reads as TGTGCCAGCAGCCCAGCGCAGGGGGGCGTGACCCTCCACTTT. The complete variable domain, with remaining parts taken from reference TRBV7-8 and TRBJ1-6, reads GAGVSQSPRYKVAKRGQDVALRCDPISGHVSLFWYQQALGQGPEFLTYFQNEAQLDKSGLPSDRFFAERPEGSVSTLKIQRTQQEDSAVYLCASSPAQGGVTLHFGNGTRLTVT.

The rearrangement links TRBV6-5 to TRBJ1-5; 9 positions match TRBD1. The length of the CDR3 is 14 residues. The V gene end was trimmed by 5 bases and the J gene end by 9 bases; junction bases not matched to a gene: 8. Germline V gene lookup returns CDR1 MNHEY and CDR2 SVGAGI. CDR3 DNA: TGTGCCAGCAGTAACCGGGACAGGGTGGGGCCCCAGCATTTT. Its translation: CASSNRDRVGPQHF.

The chain links TRBV10-3 to TRBJ2-7; 9 nucleotides agree with TRBD1. CDR1 ENHRY and CDR2 SYGVKD come from the germline V gene. The CDR3 totals 14 residues. The V and J ends lost 5 bases and 6 bases, in that order; junction bases with no gene match: 8. CDR3 in amino acids: CAISPTGGPTEQYF. The CDR3 bases are TGTGCCATCAGTCCCACAGGGGGCCCTACCGAGCAGTACTTC.

This rearrangement joins TRBV30 to TRBJ2-2; weak D call: TRBD2 (5 bases). The V end was cut by 6 bases, the J end by 8 bases, with 16 bases between. The CDR3 is made up of 13 amino acids. Looked up from germline, CDR1 is GTSNPN and CDR2 is SVGIG (reference sequence). The DNA of the CDR3 is TGTGCCTGTGACTTACGGGGAAGAGGGGAGCTGTTTTTT. Amino acid sequence: CACDLRGRGELFF. The full variable domain, its missing parts supplied by reference TRBV30 and TRBJ2-2, is SQTIHQWPATLVQPVGSPLSLECTVEGTSNPNLYWYRQAAGRGLQLLFYSVGIGQISSEVPQNLSASRPQDRQFILSSKKLLLSDSGFYLCACDLRGRGELFFGEGSRLTVL.

The rearrangement uses TRBV6-5 and TRBJ2-5; possibly TRBD1 for D (6 bases). The germline V gene encodes CDR1 MNHEY and CDR2 SVGAGI. The germline V and J ends were trimmed by 6 bases and 2 bases, with 16 bases remaining between them. The CDR3 runs to 15 residues. CDR3 coding DNA: TGTGCCAGCAGGGAGACAGGATATACACAAGAGACCCAGTACTTC. Amino acids: CASRETGYTQETQYF.

The V and J genes are TRBV2 and TRBJ2-5, with TRBD1 identical over 8 bases. The CDR3 contains 13 residues. Unmatched junction bases numbered 3, after V lost 6 bases and J lost 3 bases. Germline assignment: CDR1 SNHLY and CDR2 FYNNEI. CDR3 sequence reads: CASRKTGEETQYF. The CDR3 bases are TGTGCCAGCAGAAAGACAGGGGAAGAGACCCAGTACTTC.

V usage is TRBV5-4 and J usage is TRBJ2-4; a weak D match, TRBD1 (5 bases). V was pared by 0 bases and J by 0 bases, with 10 bases between. This CDR3 is 16 amino acids long. Germline assignment: CDR1 SGHNT and CDR2 YYREEE (reference sequence). CDR3 in amino acids: CASSLVGALAKNIQYF. The CDR3, as DNA: TGTGCCAGCAGCTTGGTAGGGGCACTAGCCAAAAACATTCAGTACTTC.

The chain joins TRBV18 to TRBJ2-6; weak D call: TRBD1 (5 bases). The germline V gene encodes CDR1 KGHSH and CDR2 LQKENI. Trimming stripped 10 bases from V and 0 bases from J, with 16 bases between. This CDR3 comprises 16 residues. In nucleotides, the CDR3 is TGTGCCACCGTACCCTCAGGGAACTCTGGGGCCAACGTCCTGACTTTC. Translation: CATVPSGNSGANVLTF.

The V gene is TRBV5-5, the J gene TRBJ1-5; D gene unclear. Per germline, CDR1 SGHKS and CDR2 YYEKEE (reference sequence). Trimming took off 4 bases at V and 3 bases at J, with 11 bases between the two ends. The CDR3 contains 14 residues. The CDR3 region is CASSHLTVNQPQHF. CDR3 in DNA: TGTGCCAGCAGCCACCTTACAGTCAATCAGCCCCAGCATTTT.

This rearrangement joins TRBV7-9 to TRBJ2-5, with a possible D match to TRBD2 (6 bases). The V gene lost 5 bases and the J gene lost 7 bases, with 20 bases spanning the gap. The CDR3 consists of 15 residues. Germline values: CDR1 SEHNR, CDR2 FQNEAQ (reference sequence). The CDR3 DNA follows: TGTGCCAGCAGCGTGGTCAGGGACTTAGGCGGGACCCAGTACTTC. The encoded protein is CASSVVRDLGGTQYF.

J is TRBJ2-6 and V is TRBV6-5; 10 nucleotides align to TRBD2. The CDR3 covers 15 residues. Trimming took 6 bases from V and 4 from J; bases not matched to a gene: 3. The germline CDR1 and CDR2 sequences are MNHEY and SVGAGI. The CDR3 here is CASRTSGPGANVLTF. The CDR3 DNA sequence: TGTGCCAGCAGGACTAGCGGGCCGGGGGCCAACGTCCTGACTTTC.

The gene calls are TRBV6-1 and TRBJ2-7; 10 bases align to TRBD1. The CDR3 consists of 15 residues. V shed 1 base and J 2 bases; nucleotides not matched to a gene: 2. Germline V gene data show CDR1 as MNHNS and CDR2 as SASEGT. The CDR3 sequence is CASSEEGTGAYEQYF. The CDR3 region has the DNA TGTGCCAGCAGTGAAGAGGGGACAGGGGCCTACGAGCAGTACTTC.